What follows describes a single TCR beta chain. The antigen is unknown. The method was immunoSEQ multiplex PCR; TCRdb's version includes in-frame clones alone and lacks a portion of them. The table shows some 2,000,000 clones, with approximately 94% occurring only once. This sample is part of a study of shared clonotypes between healthy human individuals. Study results and limitations: Non-shared clonotypes displayed generation probabilities falling below those of clonotypes present in all four donors.

The CDR3 loop spans 15 amino acids. V was shortened by 5 bases and J by 0 bases, with 14 bases between the two germline ends. The germline V gene has CDR1 SEHNR and CDR2 FQNEAQ (reference sequence). This receptor was obtained from a man younger than 35 in good health. This chain links TRBV7-9 with TRBJ2-7, with D possibly matching TRBD1 (6 bases). Specimen: naive CD4+ T cells sorted from blood. Subset here: CD45RA+ positively selected. The CDR3 DNA sequence: TGTGCCAGCAGCCCCCAGACAGGAAGCTCCTACGAGCAGTACTTC. Encoded protein: CASSPQTGSSYEQYF.